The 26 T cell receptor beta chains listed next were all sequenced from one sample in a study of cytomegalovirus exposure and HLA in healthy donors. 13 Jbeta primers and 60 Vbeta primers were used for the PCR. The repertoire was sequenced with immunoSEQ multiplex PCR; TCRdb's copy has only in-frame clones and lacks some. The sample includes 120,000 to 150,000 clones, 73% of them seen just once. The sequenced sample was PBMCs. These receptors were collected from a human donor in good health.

The CDR3 loop reads CASSLHRENTEAFF. The CDR3 DNA is TGTGCCAGCAGCTTACACAGGGAGAACACTGAAGCTTTCTTT. This chain connects TRBV9 to TRBJ1-1, with D possibly being TRBD1 (6 bases). Germline V CDR1 and CDR2: SGDLS, YYNGEE. V was cut by 4 bases and J by 1 base, with 11 bases left in between. This CDR3 has 14 residues.

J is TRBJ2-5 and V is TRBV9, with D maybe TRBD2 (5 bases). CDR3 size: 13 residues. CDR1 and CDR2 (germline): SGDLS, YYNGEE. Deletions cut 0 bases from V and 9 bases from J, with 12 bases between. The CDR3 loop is CASSVDEGLPQYF. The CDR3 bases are TGTGCCAGCAGCGTAGATGAGGGTTTGCCCCAGTACTTC.

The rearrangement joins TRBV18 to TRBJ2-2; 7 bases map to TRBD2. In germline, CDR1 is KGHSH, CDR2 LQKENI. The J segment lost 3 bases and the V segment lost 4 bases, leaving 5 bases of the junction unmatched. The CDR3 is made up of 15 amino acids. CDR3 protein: CASSLSGTDTGELFF. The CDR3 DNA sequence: TGTGCCAGCTCACTCAGCGGGACGGACACCGGGGAGCTGTTTTTT.

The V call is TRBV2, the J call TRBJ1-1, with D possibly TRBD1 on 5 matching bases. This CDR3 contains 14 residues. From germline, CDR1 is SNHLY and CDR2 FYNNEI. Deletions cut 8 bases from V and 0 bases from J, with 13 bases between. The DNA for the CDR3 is TGTGCCAGCTACCAGGGATTATTGAACACTGAAGCTTTCTTT. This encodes CASYQGLLNTEAFF.

CDR3 sequence: CASSPLAGGLTDTQYF. CDR3 in DNA: TGTGCCAGCAGCCCGCTGGCGGGAGGGTTAACAGATACGCAGTATTTT. The J gene is TRBJ2-3, the V gene TRBV7-6; 9 nucleotides agree with TRBD2. V lost 5 bases and J lost 3; bases outside the gene matches: 9. Looked up from germline, CDR1 is SGHVS and CDR2 is FNYEAQ. The CDR3 has 16 amino acids.

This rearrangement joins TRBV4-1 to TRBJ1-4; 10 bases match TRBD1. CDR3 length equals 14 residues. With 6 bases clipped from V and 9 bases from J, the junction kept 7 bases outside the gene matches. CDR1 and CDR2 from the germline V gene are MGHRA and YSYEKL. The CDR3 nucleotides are TGCGCCAGCAGTCAACCGGGACAGGGGAAAAAACTGTTTTTT. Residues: CASSQPGQGKKLFF.

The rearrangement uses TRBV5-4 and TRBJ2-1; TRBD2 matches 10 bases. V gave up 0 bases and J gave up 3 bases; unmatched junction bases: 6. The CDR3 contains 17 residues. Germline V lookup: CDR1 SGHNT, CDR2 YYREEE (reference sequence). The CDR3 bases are TGTGCCAGCAGCTTGGAGGTCCTAGCGGGGGACTACAATGAGCAGTTCTTC. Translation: CASSLEVLAGDYNEQFF.

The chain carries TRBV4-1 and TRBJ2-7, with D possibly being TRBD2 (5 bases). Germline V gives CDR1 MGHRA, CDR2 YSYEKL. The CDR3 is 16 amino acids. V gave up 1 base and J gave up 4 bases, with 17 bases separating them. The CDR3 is CASSQGPGYRGYEQYF. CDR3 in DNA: TGCGCCAGCAGCCAAGGACCGGGATATCGAGGATACGAGCAGTACTTC.

The CDR3, as DNA: TGTGCCAGCAGCCAAACAGGGAACACTGAAGCTTTCTTT. This encodes CASSQTGNTEAFF. The chain is built from TRBV11-2 and TRBJ1-1, with a weak D call TRBD1 (5 bases). This CDR3 has 13 amino acids. Germline V lookup: CDR1 SGHAT, CDR2 FQNNGV. V lost 5 bases, J lost 1 base, and 8 bases lay in between.

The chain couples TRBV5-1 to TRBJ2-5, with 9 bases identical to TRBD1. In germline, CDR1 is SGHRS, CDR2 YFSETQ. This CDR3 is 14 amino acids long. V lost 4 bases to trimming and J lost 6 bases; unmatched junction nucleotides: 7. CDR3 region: CASSPGTGWKTQYF. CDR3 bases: TGCGCCAGCAGCCCTGGGACAGGGTGGAAGACCCAGTACTTC.

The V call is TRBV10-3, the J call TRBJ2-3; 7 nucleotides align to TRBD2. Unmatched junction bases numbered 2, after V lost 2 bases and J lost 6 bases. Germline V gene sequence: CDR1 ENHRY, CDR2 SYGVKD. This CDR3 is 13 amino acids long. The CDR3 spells CAISEREGDTQYF. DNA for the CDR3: TGTGCCATCAGTGAGAGGGAGGGCGATACGCAGTATTTT.

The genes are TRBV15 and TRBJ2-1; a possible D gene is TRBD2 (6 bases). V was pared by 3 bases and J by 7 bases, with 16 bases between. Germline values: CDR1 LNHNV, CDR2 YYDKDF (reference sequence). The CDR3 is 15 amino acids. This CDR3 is CATSSRDLAVNEQFF. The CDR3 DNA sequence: TGTGCCACCAGCAGTCGGGACTTGGCGGTGAATGAGCAGTTCTTC.

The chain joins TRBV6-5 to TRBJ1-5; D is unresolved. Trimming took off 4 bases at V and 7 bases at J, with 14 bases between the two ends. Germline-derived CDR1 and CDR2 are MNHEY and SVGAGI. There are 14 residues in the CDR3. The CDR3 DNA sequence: TGTGCCAGCAGTTCCACACCTTTTGCACAGCCCCAGCATTTT. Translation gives CASSSTPFAQPQHF.

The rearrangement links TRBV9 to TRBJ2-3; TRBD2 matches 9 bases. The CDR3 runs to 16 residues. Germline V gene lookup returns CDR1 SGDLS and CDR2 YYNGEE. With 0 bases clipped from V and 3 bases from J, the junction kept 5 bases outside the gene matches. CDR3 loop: CASSVVGGGATDTQYF. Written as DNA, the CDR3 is TGTGCCAGCAGCGTAGTAGGCGGGGGGGCAACAGATACGCAGTATTTT. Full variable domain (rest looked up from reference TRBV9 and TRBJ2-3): DSGVTQTPKHLITATGQRVTLRCSPRSGDLSVYWYQQSLDQGLQFLIQYYNGEERAKGNILERFSAQQFPDLHSELNLSSLELGDSALYFCASSVVGGGATDTQYFGPGTRLTVL.

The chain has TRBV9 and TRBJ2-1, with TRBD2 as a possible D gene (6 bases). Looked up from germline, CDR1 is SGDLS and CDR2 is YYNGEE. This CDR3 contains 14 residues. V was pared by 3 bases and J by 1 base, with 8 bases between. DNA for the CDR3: TGTGCCAGCAGCGCGCTAGCGTCCTACAATGAGCAGTTCTTC. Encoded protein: CASSALASYNEQFF.

In nucleotides, the CDR3 is TGTGCCAGCAGCGTAGCGGGGGGGCCGACAGATACGCAGTATTTT. This codes for CASSVAGGPTDTQYF. The chain recombines TRBV2 with TRBJ2-3; 11 nucleotides align to TRBD2. Per germline, CDR1 SNHLY and CDR2 FYNNEI. The CDR3 loop spans 15 amino acids. Trimming removed 6 bases from V and 3 bases from J; junction bases left unmatched: 5.

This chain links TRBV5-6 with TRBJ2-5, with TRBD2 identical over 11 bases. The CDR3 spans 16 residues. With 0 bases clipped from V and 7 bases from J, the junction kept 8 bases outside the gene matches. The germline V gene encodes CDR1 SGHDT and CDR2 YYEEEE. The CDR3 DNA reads TGTGCCAGCAGCTTGGTTGGGGGCCTAGCGGGGGGGACCCAGTACTTC. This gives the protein CASSLVGGLAGGTQYF. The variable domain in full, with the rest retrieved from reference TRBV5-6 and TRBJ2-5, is DAGVTQSPTHLIKTRGQQVTLRCSPKSGHDTVSWYQQALGQGPQFIFQYYEEEERQRGNFPDRFSGHQFPNYSSELNVNALLLGDSALYLCASSLVGGLAGGTQYFGPGTRLLVL.

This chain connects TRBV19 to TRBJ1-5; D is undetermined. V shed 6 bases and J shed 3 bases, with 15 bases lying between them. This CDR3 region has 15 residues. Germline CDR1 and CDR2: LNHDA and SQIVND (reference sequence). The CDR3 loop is CASSPQRGLNQPQHF. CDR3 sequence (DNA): TGTGCCAGTAGCCCGCAGCGGGGTCTCAATCAGCCCCAGCATTTT.

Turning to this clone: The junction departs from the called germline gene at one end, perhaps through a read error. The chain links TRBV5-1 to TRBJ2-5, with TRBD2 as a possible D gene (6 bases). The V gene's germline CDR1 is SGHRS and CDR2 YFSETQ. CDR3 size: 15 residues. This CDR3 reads CASSTAGRAEEAQYF. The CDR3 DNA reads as TGCGCCAGCAGCACCGCGGGGCGGGCCGAAGAGGCCCAGTACTTC.

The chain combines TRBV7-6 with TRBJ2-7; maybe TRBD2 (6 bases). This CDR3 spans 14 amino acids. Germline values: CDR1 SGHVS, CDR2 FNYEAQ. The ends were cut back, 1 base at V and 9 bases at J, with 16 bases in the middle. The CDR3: CASSLEAGQPGQYF. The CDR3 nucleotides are TGTGCCAGCAGCTTAGAAGCGGGCCAGCCCGGGCAGTACTTC. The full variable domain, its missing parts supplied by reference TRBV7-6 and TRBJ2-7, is GAGVSQSPRYKVTKRGQDVALRCDPISGHVSLYWYRQALGQGPEFLTYFNYEAQQDKSGLPNDRFSAERPEGSISTLTIQRTEQRDSAMYRCASSLEAGQPGQYFGPGTRLTVT.

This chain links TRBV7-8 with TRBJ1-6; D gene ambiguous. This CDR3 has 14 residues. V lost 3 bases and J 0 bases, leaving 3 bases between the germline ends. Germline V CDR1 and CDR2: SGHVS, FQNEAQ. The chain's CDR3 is CASSFNSYNSPLHF. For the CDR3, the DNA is TGTGCCAGCAGCTTCAACTCCTATAATTCACCCCTCCACTTT. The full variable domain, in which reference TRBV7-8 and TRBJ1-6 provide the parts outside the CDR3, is GAGVSQSPRYKVAKRGQDVALRCDPISGHVSLFWYQQALGQGPEFLTYFQNEAQLDKSGLPSDRFFAERPEGSVSTLKIQRTQQEDSAVYLCASSFNSYNSPLHFGNGTRLTVT.

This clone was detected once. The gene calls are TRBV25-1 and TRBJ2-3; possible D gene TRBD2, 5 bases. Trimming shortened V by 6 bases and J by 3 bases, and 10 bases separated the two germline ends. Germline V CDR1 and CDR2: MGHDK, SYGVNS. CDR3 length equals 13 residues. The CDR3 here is CASRADLTDTQYF. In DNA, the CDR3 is TGTGCCAGCAGAGCGGACTTAACAGATACGCAGTATTTT.

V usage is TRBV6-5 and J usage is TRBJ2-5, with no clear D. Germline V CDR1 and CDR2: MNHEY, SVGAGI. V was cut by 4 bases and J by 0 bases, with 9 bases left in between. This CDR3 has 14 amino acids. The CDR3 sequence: CASSFLLNQETQYF. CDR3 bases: TGTGCCAGCAGTTTCCTTCTAAACCAAGAGACCCAGTACTTC.

The CDR3 protein is CASRDSGGGQETQYF. CDR3 sequence (DNA): TGTGCCAGCAGAGATAGCGGGGGTGGACAAGAGACCCAGTACTTC. The V call is TRBV6-6, the J call TRBJ2-5; 9 bases are a match to TRBD2. The CDR3 is 15 residues long. The germline CDR1 and CDR2 sequences are MNHNY and SVGAGI (reference sequence). With 6 bases clipped from V and 2 bases from J, the junction kept 7 bases outside the gene matches.

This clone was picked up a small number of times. The DNA of the CDR3 is TGCGCCAGCAGCTTGCGGAAGGGACAAAACTCTGGGGCCAACGTCCTGACTTTC. Amino acids: CASSLRKGQNSGANVLTF. The chain carries TRBV5-1 and TRBJ2-6; weak D call: TRBD1 (6 bases). The V end was cut by 1 base, the J end by 0 bases, with 14 bases between. The CDR3 runs 18 residues. Germline lookup yields CDR1 SGHRS and CDR2 YFSETQ.

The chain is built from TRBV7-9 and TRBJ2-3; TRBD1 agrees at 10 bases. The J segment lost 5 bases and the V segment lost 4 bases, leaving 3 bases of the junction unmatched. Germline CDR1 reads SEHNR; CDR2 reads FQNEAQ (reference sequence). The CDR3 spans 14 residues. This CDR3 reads CASSSTGGLDTQYF. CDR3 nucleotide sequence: TGTGCCAGCAGCTCGACAGGGGGCTTAGATACGCAGTATTTT.